This record concerns one TCR beta chain sequence. This sample was included in a study of control samples from healthy donors and cancer patients. Sequencing used immunoSEQ multiplex PCR; TCRdb keeps in-frame clones, though not all of them. This table holds more than 95,000 clones, 88% found once. Trimming left V 7 bases short and J 2 bases short, with 14 bases between. The CDR3 extends over 14 amino acids. Germline lookup yields CDR1 LNHDA and CDR2 SQIVND (reference sequence). The chain recombines TRBV19 with TRBJ2-5, with D tentatively TRBD1 or TRBD2 (5 bases each). The origin of this receptor is a woman between 70 and 85 years old in good health. The sequencing sample was made of blood. For the CDR3, the DNA is TGTGCCAGTACCCCCCAGGGACGGCAAGAGACCCAGTACTTC. It is translated as CASTPQGRQETQYF.